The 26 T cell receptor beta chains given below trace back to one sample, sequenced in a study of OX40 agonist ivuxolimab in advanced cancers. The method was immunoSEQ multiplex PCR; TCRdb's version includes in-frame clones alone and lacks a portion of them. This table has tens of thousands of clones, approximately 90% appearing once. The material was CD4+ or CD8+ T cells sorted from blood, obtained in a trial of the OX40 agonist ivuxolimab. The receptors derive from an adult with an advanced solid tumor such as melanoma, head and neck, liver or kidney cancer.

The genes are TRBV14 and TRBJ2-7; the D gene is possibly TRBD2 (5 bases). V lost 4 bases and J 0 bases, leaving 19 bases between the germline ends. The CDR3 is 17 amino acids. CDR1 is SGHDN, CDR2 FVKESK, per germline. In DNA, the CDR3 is TGTGCCAGCAGCCCACGCTTGGGCAGCGGCAGCTCCTACGAGCAGTACTTC. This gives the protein CASSPRLGSGSSYEQYF.

CDR3 region: CASSVGTSGATYNEQFF. The CDR3 DNA reads TGTGCCAGCAGTGTGGGGACTAGCGGGGCCACTTACAATGAGCAGTTCTTC. J is TRBJ2-1 and V is TRBV28; the match to TRBD2 covers 13 bases. The CDR3 contains 17 residues. The V gene's germline CDR1 is MDHEN and CDR2 SYDVKM. J gave up 4 bases and V 5 bases, and 8 bases lay outside the gene matches.

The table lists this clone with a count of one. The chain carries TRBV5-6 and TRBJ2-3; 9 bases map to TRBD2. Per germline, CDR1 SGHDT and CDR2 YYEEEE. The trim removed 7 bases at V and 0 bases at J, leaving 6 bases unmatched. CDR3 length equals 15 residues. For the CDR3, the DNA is TGTGCCAGCGGTCCCAGCGGGGGGAGCACAGATACGCAGTATTTT. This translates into CASGPSGGSTDTQYF.

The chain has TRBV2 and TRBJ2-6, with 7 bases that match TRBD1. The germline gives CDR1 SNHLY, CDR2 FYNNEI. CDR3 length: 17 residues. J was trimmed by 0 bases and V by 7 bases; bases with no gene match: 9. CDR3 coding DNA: TGTGCCAGCAATTTAGAGACAGGGAGCTCTGGGGCCAACGTCCTGACTTTC. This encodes CASNLETGSSGANVLTF.

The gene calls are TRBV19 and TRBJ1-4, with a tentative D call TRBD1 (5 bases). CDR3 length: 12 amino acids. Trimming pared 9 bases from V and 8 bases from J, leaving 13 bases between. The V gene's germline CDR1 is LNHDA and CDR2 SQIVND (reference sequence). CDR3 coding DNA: TGTGCCAGCAGGGACTCGGACGAAAAACTGTTTTTT. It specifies CASRDSDEKLFF.

CDR3 sequence (DNA): TGTGCCAGCAGTCTCCGGGACAGGGGGATCTATGGCTACACCTTC. Its protein is CASSLRDRGIYGYTF. This rearrangement joins TRBV6-6 to TRBJ1-2; the match to TRBD1 covers 11 bases. Germline V gives CDR1 MNHNY, CDR2 SVGAGI (reference sequence). The CDR3 length is 15 residues. V trimming: 5 bases; J trimming: 4 bases; junction bases outside the gene matches: 6.

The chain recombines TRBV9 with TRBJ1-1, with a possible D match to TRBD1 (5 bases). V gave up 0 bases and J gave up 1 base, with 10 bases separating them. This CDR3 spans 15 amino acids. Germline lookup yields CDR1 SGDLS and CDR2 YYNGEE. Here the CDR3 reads CASSVGDSSNTEAFF. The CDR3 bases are TGTGCCAGCAGCGTAGGCGACAGCTCGAACACTGAAGCTTTCTTT.

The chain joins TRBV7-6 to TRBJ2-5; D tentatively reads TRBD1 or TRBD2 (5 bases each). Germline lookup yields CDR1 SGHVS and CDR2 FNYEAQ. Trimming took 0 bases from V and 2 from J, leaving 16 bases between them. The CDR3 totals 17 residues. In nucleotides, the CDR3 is TGTGCCAGCAGCTTAGCTGGGACGAGAAGGTTTCAAGAGACCCAGTACTTC. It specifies CASSLAGTRRFQETQYF.

The CDR3 is CASSPSDRVGYGYTF. The DNA for the CDR3 is TGTGCCAGCTCACCGTCGGACAGGGTAGGCTATGGCTACACCTTC. The J gene is TRBJ1-2, the V gene TRBV18, with TRBD1 identical over 8 bases. J lost 4 bases, V lost 3 bases, and 7 bases had no gene match. The CDR3 is 15 residues long. The V gene's germline CDR1 is KGHSH and CDR2 LQKENI. The complete variable domain, with remaining parts taken from reference TRBV18 and TRBJ1-2, reads NAGVMQNPRHLVRRRGQEARLRCSPMKGHSHVYWYRQLPEEGLKFMVYLQKENIIDESGMPKERFSAEFPKEGPSILRIQQVVRGDSAAYFCASSPSDRVGYGYTFGSGTRLTVV.

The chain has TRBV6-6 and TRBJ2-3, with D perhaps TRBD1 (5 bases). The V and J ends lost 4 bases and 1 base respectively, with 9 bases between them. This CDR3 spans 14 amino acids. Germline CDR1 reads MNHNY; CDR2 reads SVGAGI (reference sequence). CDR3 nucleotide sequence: TGTGCCAGCAGTTCTATAGGGGGCACAGATACGCAGTATTTT. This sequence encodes CASSSIGGTDTQYF.

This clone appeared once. CDR3 in amino acids: CASTGTVNTEAFF. Written as DNA, the CDR3 is TGTGCCAGCACCGGGACAGTGAACACTGAAGCTTTCTTT. V gene TRBV6-1 combines with J gene TRBJ1-1; 7 nucleotides align to TRBD1. The CDR3 contains 13 residues. The V gene's germline CDR1 is MNHNS and CDR2 SASEGT. The J segment lost 0 bases and the V segment lost 7 bases, leaving 2 bases of the junction unmatched.

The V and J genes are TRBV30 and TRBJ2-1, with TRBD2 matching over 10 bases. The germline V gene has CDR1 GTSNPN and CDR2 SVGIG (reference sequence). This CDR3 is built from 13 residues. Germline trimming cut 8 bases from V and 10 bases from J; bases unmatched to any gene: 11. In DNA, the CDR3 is TGTGCCCGAAGCAGCGGGGGGGCCACCGAGCAGTTCTTC. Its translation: CARSSGGATEQFF.

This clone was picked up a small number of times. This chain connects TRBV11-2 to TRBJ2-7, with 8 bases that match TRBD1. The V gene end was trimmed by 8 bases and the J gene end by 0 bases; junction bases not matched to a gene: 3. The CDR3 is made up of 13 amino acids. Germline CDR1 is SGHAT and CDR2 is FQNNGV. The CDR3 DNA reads TGTGCCAGCGCAGACAGGGGCTCCTACGAGCAGTACTTC. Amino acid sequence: CASADRGSYEQYF.

CDR3 nucleotide sequence: TGTGCCAGCAGCTTTGGACAGTTCTATGGCTACACCTTC. The encoded protein is CASSFGQFYGYTF. The chain joins TRBV27 to TRBJ1-2, with D perhaps TRBD1 (6 bases). The CDR3 consists of 13 residues. V was trimmed by 6 bases and J by 4 bases, leaving 12 bases between them. Germline assignment: CDR1 MNHEY and CDR2 SMNVEV (reference sequence).

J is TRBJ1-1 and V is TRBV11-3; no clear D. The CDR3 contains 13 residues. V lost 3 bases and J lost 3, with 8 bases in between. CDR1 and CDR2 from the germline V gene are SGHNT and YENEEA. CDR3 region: CASSFVADTEAFF. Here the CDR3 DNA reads TGTGCCAGCAGCTTTGTTGCGGACACTGAAGCTTTCTTT.

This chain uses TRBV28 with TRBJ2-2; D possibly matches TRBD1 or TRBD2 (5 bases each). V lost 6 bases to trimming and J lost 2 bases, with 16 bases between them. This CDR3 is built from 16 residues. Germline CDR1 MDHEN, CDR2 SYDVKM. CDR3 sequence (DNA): TGTGCCAGCAGCCTACTGTCCGGGGCTAACACCGGGGAGCTGTTTTTT. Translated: CASSLLSGANTGELFF.

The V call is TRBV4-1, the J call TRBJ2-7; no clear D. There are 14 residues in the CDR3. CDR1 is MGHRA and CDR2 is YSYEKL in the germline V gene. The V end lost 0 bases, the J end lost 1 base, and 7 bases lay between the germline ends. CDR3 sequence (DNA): TGCGCCAGCAGCCAAGACTTCCTTTCCTACGAGCAGTACTTC. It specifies CASSQDFLSYEQYF.

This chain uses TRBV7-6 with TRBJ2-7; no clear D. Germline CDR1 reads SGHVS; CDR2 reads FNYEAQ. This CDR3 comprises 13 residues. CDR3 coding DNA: TGTGGCGTGCTGTACGCAAGCCCCTACGAGCAGTACTTC. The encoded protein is CGVLYASPYEQYF.

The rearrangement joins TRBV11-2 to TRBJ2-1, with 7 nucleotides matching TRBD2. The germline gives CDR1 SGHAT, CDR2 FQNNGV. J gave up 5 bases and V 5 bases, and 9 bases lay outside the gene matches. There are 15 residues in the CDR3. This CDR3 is CASSPPRAGDNEQFF. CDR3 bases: TGTGCCAGCAGCCCGCCCCGGGCGGGGGACAATGAGCAGTTCTTC.

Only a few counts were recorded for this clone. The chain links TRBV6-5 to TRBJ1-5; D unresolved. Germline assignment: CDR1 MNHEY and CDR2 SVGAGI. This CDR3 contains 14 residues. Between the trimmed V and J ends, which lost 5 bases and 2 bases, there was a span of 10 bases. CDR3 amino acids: CASSAEAGNQPQHF. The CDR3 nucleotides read TGTGCCAGCAGTGCTGAGGCAGGCAATCAGCCCCAGCATTTT.

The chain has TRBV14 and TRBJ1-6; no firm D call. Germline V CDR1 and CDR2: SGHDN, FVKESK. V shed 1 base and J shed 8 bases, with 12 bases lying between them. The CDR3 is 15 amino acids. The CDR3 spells CASSQGGRGYSPLHF. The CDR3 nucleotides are TGTGCCAGCAGCCAAGGTGGCAGAGGGTATTCACCCCTCCACTTT.

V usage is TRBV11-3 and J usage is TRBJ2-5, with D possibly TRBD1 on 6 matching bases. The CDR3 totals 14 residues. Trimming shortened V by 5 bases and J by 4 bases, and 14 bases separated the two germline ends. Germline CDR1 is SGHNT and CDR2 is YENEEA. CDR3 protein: CASSRRDNSETQYF. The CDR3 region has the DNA TGTGCCAGCAGCCGAAGGGACAATTCAGAGACCCAGTACTTC.

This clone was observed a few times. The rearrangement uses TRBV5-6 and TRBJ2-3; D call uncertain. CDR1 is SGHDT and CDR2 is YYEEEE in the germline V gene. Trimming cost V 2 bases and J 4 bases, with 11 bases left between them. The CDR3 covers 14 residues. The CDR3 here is CASSLRESPDTQYF. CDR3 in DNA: TGTGCCAGCAGCTTAAGGGAATCCCCAGATACGCAGTATTTT.

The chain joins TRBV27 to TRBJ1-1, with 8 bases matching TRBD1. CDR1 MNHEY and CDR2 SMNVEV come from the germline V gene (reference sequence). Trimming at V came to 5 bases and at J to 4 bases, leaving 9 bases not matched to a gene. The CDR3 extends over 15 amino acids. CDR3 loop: CASSTIMDRATEAFF. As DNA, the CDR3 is TGTGCCAGCAGTACCATTATGGACAGGGCCACTGAAGCTTTCTTT.

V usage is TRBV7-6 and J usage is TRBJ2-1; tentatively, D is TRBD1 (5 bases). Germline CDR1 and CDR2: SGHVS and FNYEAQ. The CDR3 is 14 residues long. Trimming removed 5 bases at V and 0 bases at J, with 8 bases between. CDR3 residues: CASSLDSSYNEQFF. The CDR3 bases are TGTGCCAGCAGCCTTGACAGCTCCTACAATGAGCAGTTCTTC. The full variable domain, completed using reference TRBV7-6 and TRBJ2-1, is GAGVSQSPRYKVTKRGQDVALRCDPISGHVSLYWYRQALGQGPEFLTYFNYEAQQDKSGLPNDRFSAERPEGSISTLTIQRTEQRDSAMYRCASSLDSSYNEQFFGPGTRLTVL.

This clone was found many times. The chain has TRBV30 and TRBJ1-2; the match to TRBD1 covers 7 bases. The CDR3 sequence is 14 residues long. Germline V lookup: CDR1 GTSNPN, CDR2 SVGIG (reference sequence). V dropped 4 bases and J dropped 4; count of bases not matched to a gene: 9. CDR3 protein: CAWISKDRTYGYTF. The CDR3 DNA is TGTGCCTGGATTAGCAAGGACAGGACCTATGGCTACACCTTC.